This is a list of T cell receptor beta chains from one sample in a study of neurological immune-mediated disorders. MiXCR, run by TCRdb on the 5' RACE reads, gives a single entry per CDR3 protein. The sample contains about 120,000 distinct CDR3 sequences, approximately 3.2% of which appear only once. The sequenced sample consisted of PBMCs. The source of these receptors is a woman aged 25 to 39 with multiple sclerosis. CDR3s include the opening cysteine and the closing phenylalanine or tryptophan. Each record gives: V gene, J gene, clone size, CDR3 protein. Clone size is shown for a subset of rows, as once, few, many or a class of expanded clone.

>TRBV7-9|TRBJ2-3|many
CASSPRFSGRAKTDTQYF
>TRBV7-2|TRBJ2-4|many
CASSTPQGSRNIQYF
>TRBV7-9|TRBJ2-3|many
CASSVGPDTQYF
>TRBV29-1|TRBJ2-1|NA
CSVEDRESSYNEQFF
>TRBV30|TRBJ1-1|many
CAWSELGSTEAFF
>TRBV12-3/TRBV12-4|TRBJ2-2|many
CASRGSEGGELFF
>TRBV20-1|TRBJ1-4|many
CSARDESRFNEKLFF
>TRBV29-1|TRBJ2-1|many
CSVRSLNEQFF
>TRBV6-5|TRBJ1-3|many
CASSSLPSDTIYF
>TRBV5-6|TRBJ1-1|many
CASRGQGTEAFF
>TRBV5-1|TRBJ2-3|many
CASSLATFTDTQYF